This T cell receptor (beta chain) stems from a study of T-cell reconstitution after alpha-beta-depleted transplantation in children. Study observations and caveats: A year had passed since transplant, and T-cell counts and diversity by then came mostly from newly produced T cells.

The V end lost 5 bases, the J end lost 10 bases, and 12 bases lay between the germline ends. The CDR3 is 11 amino acids. CDR1 DFQATT and CDR2 SNEGSKA come from the germline V gene (reference sequence). A library of TCRbeta sequences, prepared with unique molecular identifiers, was generated. TCRdb reanalysed the PCR reads using MiXCR and keeps one entry per CDR3 protein. The table lists about 290,000 distinct CDR3 sequences, about a tenth of them singletons. The sample holds many counts of this clonotype. Its cognate antigen is unknown. Sequenced material: PBMCs, taken before TCRalphabeta/CD19-depleted stem cell transplant. The J gene is TRBJ2-1, the V gene TRBV20-1; D call uncertain. This receptor was taken from a boy in the first two years of life with acute myeloid leukemia, due to receive a stem cell transplant. The DNA for the CDR3 is TGCAGTGCTCCAACCCCCGGGGAGCAGTTCTTC. This encodes CSAPTPGEQFF.